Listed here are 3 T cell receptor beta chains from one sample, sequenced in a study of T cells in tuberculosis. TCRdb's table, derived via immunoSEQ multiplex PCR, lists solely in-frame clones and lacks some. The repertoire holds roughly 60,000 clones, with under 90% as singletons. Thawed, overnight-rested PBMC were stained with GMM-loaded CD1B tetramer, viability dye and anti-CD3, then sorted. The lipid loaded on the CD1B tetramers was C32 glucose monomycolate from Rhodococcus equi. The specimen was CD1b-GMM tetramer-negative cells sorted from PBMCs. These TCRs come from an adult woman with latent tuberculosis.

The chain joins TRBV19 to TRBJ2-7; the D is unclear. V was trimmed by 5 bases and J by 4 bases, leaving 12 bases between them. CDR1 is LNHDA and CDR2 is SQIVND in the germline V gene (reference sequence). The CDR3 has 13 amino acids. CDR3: CASSRSDGYEQYF. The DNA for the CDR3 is TGTGCCAGTAGTCGGAGTGACGGTTACGAGCAGTACTTC.

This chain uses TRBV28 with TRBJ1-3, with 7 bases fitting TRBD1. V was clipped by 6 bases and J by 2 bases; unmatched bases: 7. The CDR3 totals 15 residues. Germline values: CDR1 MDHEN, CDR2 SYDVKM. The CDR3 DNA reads TGTGCCAGCAGACAACAGGGGCATGCTGGAAACACCATATATTTT. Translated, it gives CASRQQGHAGNTIYF.

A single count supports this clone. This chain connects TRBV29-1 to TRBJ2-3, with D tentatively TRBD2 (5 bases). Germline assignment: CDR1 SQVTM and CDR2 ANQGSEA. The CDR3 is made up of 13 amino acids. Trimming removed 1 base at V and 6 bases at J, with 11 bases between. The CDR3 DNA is TGCAGCGTTGAAGCCCCTCCGGGGGATACGCAGTATTTT. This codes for CSVEAPPGDTQYF.